Given below is one T cell receptor (beta chain) in context. Its antigen remains unknown. This sample is drawn from a study of cytomegalovirus exposure and HLA in healthy donors. PCR involved 60 Vbeta and 13 Jbeta primers. The table came from immunoSEQ multiplex PCR; TCRdb's copy has only in-frame clones and leaves some out. The sample lists under 150,000 clones; about 80% were seen once. Findings and caveats of the study: Reported performance of the classifier showed diagnosis of cytomegalovirus status with high specificity and sensitivity. TCR beta V- and J-gene trimming, according to a later analysis, was linked to a missense DCLRE1C variant.

V was cut by 5 bases and J by 5 bases, with 4 bases left in between. The CDR3 sequence is 11 residues long. Looked up from germline, CDR1 is MNHNY and CDR2 is SVGAGI (reference sequence). The sequencing input was PBMCs. This receptor was obtained from a boy aged 2 to 10 in good health and CMV-seronegative. The rearrangement joins TRBV6-6 to TRBJ2-1; D not resolved. The CDR3 sequence is CASSPDNEQFF. CDR3 nucleotides: TGTGCCAGCAGTCCCGACAATGAGCAGTTCTTC.